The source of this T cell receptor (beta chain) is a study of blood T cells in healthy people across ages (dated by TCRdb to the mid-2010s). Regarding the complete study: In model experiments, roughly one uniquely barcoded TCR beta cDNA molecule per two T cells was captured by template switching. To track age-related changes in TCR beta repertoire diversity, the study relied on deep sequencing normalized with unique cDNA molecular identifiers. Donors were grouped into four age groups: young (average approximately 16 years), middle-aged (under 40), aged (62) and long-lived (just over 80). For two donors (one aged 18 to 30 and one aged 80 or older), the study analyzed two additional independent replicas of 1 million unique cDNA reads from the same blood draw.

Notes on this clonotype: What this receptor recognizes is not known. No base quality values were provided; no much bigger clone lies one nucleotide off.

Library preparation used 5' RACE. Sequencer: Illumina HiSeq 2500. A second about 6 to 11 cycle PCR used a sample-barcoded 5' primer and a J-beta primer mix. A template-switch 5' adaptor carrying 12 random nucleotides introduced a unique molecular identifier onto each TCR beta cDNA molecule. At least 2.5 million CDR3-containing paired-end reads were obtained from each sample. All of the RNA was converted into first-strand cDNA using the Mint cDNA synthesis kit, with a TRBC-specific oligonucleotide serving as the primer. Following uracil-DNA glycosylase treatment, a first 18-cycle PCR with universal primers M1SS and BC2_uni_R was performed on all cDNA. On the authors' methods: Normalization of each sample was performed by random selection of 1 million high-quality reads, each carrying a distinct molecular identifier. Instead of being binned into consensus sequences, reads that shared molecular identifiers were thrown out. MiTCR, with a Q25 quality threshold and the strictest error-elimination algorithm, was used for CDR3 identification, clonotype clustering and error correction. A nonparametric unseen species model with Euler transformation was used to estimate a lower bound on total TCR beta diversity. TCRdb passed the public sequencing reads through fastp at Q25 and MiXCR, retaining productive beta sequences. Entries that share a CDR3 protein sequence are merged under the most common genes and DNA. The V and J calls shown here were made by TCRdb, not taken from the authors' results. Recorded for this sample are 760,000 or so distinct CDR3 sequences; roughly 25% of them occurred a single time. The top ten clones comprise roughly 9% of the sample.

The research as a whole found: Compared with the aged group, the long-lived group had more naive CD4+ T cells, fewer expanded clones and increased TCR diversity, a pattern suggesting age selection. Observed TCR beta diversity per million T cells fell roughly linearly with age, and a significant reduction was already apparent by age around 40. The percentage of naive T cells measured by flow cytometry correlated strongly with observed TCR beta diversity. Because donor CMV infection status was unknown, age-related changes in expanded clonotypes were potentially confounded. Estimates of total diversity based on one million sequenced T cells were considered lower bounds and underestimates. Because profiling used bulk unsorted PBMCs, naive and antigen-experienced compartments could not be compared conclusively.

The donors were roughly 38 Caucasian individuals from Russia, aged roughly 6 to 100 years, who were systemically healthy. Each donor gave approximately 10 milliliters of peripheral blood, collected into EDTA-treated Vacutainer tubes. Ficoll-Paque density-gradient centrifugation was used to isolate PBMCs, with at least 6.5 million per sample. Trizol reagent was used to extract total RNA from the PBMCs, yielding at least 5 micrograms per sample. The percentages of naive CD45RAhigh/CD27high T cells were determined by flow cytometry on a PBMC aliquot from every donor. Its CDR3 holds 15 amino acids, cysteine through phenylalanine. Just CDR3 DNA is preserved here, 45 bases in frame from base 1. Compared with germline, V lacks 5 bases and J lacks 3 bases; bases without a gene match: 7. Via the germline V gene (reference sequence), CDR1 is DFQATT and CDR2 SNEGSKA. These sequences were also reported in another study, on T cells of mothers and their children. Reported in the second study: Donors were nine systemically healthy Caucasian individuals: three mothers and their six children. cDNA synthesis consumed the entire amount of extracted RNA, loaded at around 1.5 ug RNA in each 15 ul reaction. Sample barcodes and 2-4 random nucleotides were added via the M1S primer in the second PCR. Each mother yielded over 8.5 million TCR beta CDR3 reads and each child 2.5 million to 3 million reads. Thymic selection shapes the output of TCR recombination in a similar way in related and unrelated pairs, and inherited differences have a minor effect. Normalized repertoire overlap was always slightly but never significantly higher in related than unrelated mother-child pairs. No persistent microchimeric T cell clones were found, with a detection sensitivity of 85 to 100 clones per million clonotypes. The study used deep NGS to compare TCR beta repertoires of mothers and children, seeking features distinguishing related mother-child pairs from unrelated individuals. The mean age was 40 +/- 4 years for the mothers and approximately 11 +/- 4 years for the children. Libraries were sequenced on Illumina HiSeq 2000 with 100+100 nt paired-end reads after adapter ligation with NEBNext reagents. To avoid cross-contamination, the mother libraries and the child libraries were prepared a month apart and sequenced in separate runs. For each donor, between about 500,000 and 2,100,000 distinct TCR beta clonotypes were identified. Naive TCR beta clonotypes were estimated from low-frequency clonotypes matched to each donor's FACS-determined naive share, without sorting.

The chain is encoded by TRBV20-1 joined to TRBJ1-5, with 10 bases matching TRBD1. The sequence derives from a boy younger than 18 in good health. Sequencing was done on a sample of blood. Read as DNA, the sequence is TGCAGTGCTCGGGGGACAGGGGATTACAATCAGCCCCAGCATTTT. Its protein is CSARGTGDYNQPQHF.